A selection of T cell receptor beta chains follows, all from one sample in a study of blood T cells in healthy people across ages. TCRdb ran MiXCR on the 5' RACE reads and lists one entry per CDR3 protein. The sample yields 450,000 to 700,000 distinct CDR3 sequences, approximately 30% seen once. The material sequenced was blood. These receptors all stem from a woman aged 65 to 85 in good health. Both conserved end residues are part of each CDR3.

TRBV5-1	TRBJ1-1	CASSFMWGDTEAFF
TRBV12-5	TRBJ1-2	CASGPPGQGARNYGYTF
TRBV20-1	TRBJ1-2	CSASPGGSGYTF
TRBV7-2	TRBJ1-1	CASSLDGQGRAWAFF
TRBV4-2	TRBJ1-4	CASSQDDRGDGEKLFF
TRBV3-1	TRBJ2-2	CASSHAGQLGELFF
TRBV20-1	NA	CSASLAGGHYNEQFF
TRBV7-2	TRBJ2-1	CASSTQGQGYNEQFF
TRBV7-3	TRBJ2-2	CASSRWIGGRTNTGELFF
TRBV18	TRBJ1-1	CASSPRAGFPMNTEAFF
TRBV6-1	TRBJ2-2	CASSGTQLAGELFF
TRBV5-1	TRBJ2-1	CASSLSRDNEQFF
TRBV5-1	TRBJ1-2	CASSQLRQGDGYTF
TRBV6-6	TRBJ2-1	CASRSQLAGGYEQFF
TRBV7-3	TRBJ2-3	CASRRTSGGLDTQYF
TRBV12-3/TRBV12-4	NA	CASSFLGLAGGGGTQYF
TRBV7-6	NA	CASSLEDGQGYEQYF
TRBV7-2	NA	CASSLVGTRGGETQYF
TRBV3-1	TRBJ1-4	CASSQVTGYNEKLFF
TRBV18	TRBJ2-1	CASSPQTSGYNEQFF
TRBV29-1	TRBJ2-7	CSVGRGSYEQYF
TRBV5-1	TRBJ2-3	CASSLYRGTDTQYF
TRBV6-6	TRBJ2-3	CASSYSGRGVDTQYF
TRBV21-1	TRBJ1-2	CASRDRTPRSGYTF
TRBV11-2	TRBJ1-1	CASSRWNTEAFF
TRBV7-6	TRBJ2-1	CASSLISSGRDNEQFF
TRBV5-5	TRBJ1-2	CASSLGLGDGYTF
TRBV7-6	TRBJ1-3	CASSLVVGSSGNTIYF
TRBV7-6	TRBJ2-3	CASSDQGVVTDTQYF
TRBV11-1	TRBJ2-5	CASSLEGGGSLFF
TRBV6-5	TRBJ2-7	CASSYRQTGGYEQYF
TRBV24-1	TRBJ2-5	CATSDSRGGRGPQETQYF
TRBV6-1	TRBJ1-2	CASRANRGNYGYTF
TRBV25-1	TRBJ2-1	CASSETSGGYNEQFF
TRBV5-1	TRBJ2-1	CASSMTGGGYNEQFF
TRBV12-3/TRBV12-4	NA	CASSPLPGTEAFF
TRBV30	TRBJ1-1	CAWSVLAGDTEAFF
TRBV20-1	TRBJ2-1	CSANTQSGEQFF
TRBV7-2	TRBJ1-2	CASSAGPDDYGYTF
TRBV7-2	NA	CAIDIPPSYEQYF
TRBV10-3	TRBJ2-3	CAISESSPSDTQYF
TRBV3-1	TRBJ1-1	CASNYRGVGGEAFF
TRBV5-1	TRBJ2-5	CASSLIQGWRETQYF
TRBV9	TRBJ1-3	CASSVGYGNTIYF
TRBV7-9	TRBJ1-1	CASSLAAGSITFF
TRBV20-1	TRBJ2-7	CSAFLGGNSYEQYF
TRBV3-1	TRBJ1-2	CASSHLAKGGGYTF
TRBV7-9	TRBJ1-2	CASSSTDFYGYTF
TRBV20-1	TRBJ2-1	CSARESRGYNEQFF
TRBV7-3	TRBJ2-1	CASSLTSLNEQFF
TRBV15	TRBJ1-4	CATSRVSGATNEKLFF
TRBV27	TRBJ2-5	CASSLLPGQGGWTQYF
TRBV25-1	TRBJ2-7	CASSSPTSDSYEQYF
TRBV12-3/TRBV12-4	TRBJ2-7	CASSRGTGYEQYF
TRBV7-9	TRBJ1-4	CASTPSRIKGEKLFF
TRBV20-1	TRBJ2-4	CSARVVLAGNKNIQYF
TRBV25-1	TRBJ1-2	CASSLQGHGYTF
TRBV12-3/TRBV12-4	TRBJ2-7	CASRPPPDHEQYF
TRBV3-1	TRBJ1-2	CASSPDRGTLGYTF